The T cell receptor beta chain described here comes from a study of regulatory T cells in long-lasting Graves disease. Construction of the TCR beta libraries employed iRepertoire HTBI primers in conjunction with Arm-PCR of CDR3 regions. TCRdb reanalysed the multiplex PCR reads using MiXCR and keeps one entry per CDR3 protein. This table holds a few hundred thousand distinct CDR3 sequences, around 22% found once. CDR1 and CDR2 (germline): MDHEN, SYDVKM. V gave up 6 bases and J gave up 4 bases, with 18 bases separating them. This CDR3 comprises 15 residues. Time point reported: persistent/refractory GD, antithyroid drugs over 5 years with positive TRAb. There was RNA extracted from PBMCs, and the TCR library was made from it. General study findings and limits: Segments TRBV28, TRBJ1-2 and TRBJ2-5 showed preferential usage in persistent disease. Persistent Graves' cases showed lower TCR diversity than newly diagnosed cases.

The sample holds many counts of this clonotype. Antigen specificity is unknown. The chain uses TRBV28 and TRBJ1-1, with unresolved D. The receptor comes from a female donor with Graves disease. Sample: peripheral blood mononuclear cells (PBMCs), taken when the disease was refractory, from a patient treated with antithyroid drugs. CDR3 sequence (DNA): TGTGCCAGCAGCACCGGTGAGGGTATGGTCACTGAAGCTTTCTTT. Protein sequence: CASSTGEGMVTEAFF.